This T cell receptor (beta chain) was recorded in a study of PD-1 blockade in classical Hodgkin lymphoma. The study's findings and limits: CD8+ TCR diversity did not rise significantly by C4D1, unlike CD4+.

Germline V gene sequence: CDR1 LGHNA, CDR2 YNFKEQ. The CDR3 has 18 amino acids. V was clipped by 1 base and J by 3 bases; unmatched bases: 8. Relapse was seen in all patients after autologous stem cell transplantation, and brentuximab vedotin exposure was variable. Using immunoSEQ multiplex PCR, the repertoire was profiled, and TCRdb retains in-frame clones only, with some absent. The data show about 150,000 clones, with about four fifths seen just once and about 9.2% held by the top ten. A word on this clone: Its target is unknown.

The V and J genes are TRBV4-2 and TRBJ2-2; TRBD2 matches at 10 bases. The source was peripheral blood mononuclear cells (PBMCs), collected before the second cycle of nivolumab. The TCR comes from a human donor with classical Hodgkin lymphoma. CDR3 protein: CASSQVAGGGPDTGELFF. CDR3 coding DNA: TGTGCCAGCAGCCAAGTAGCGGGAGGTGGTCCGGACACCGGGGAGCTGTTTTTT.